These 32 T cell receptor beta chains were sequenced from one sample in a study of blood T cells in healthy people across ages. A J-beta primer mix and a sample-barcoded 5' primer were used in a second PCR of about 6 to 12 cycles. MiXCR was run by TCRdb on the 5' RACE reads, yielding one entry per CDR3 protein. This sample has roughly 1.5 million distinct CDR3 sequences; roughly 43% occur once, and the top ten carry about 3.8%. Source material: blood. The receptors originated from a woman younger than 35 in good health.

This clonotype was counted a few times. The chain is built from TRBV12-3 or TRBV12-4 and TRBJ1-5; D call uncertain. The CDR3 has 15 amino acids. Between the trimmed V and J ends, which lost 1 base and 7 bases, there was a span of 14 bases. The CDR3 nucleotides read TGTGCCAGCAGTTTAGGGTCAGGCATTGGGCAGCCCCAGCATTTT. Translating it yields CASSLGSGIGQPQHF.

The CDR3 here is CASRKGPNQETQYF. The CDR3 region has the DNA TGCGCCAGCAGGAAGGGACCGAACCAAGAGACCCAGTACTTC. The genes are TRBV10-2 and TRBJ2-5, with D possibly called TRBD1 or TRBD2 (5 bases each). V lost 6 bases and J 0 bases, leaving 11 bases between the germline ends. Germline CDR1 is WSHSY and CDR2 is SAAADI. There are 14 residues in the CDR3.

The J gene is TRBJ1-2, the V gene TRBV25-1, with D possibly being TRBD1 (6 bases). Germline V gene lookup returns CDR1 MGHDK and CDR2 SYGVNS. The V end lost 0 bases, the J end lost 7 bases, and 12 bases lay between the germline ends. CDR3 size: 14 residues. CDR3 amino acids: CASSEYGGAVGYTF. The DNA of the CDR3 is TGTGCCAGCAGTGAATATGGGGGGGCGGTTGGCTACACCTTC.

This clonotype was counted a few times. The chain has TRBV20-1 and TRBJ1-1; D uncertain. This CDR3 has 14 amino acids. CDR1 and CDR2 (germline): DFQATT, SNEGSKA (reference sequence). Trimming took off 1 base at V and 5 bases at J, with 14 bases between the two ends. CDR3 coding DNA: TGCAGTGCTAGAGCAGTTTGGGGTTTTACTGAAGCTTTCTTT. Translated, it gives CSARAVWGFTEAFF.

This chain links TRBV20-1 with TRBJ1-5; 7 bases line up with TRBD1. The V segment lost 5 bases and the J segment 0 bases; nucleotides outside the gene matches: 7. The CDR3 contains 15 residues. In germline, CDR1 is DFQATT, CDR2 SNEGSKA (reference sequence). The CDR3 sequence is CSARAGTDSNQPQHF. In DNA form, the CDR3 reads TGCAGTGCTCGCGCCGGGACAGATAGCAATCAGCCCCAGCATTTT.

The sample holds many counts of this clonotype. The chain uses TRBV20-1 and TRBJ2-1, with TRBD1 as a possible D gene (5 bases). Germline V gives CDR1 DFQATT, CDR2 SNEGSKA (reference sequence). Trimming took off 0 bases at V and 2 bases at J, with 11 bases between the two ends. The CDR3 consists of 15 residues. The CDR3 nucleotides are TGCAGTGCTAGAGATAGGAAGGGGCCCTACAATGAGCAGTTCTTC. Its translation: CSARDRKGPYNEQFF.

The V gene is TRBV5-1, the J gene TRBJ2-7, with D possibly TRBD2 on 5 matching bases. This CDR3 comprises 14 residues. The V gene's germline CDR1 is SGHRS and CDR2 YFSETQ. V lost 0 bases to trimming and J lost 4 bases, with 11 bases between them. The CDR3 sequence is CASSLARRGYEQYF. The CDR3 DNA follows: TGCGCCAGCAGCTTGGCGAGACGGGGATACGAGCAGTACTTC.

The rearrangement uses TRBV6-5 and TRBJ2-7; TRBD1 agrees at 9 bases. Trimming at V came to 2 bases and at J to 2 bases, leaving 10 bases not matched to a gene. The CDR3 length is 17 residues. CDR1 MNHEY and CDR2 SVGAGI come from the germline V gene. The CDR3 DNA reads TGTGCCAGCAGTTACCTTCCCATGGACAGGGGTCCCTACGAGCAGTACTTC. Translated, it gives CASSYLPMDRGPYEQYF.

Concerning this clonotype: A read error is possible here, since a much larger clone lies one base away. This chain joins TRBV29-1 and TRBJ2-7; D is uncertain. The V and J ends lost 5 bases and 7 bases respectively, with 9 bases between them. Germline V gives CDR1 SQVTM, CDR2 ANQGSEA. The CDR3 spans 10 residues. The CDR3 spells CSVMDVEQYF. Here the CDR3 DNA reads TGCAGCGTTATGGATGTGGAGCAGTACTTC.

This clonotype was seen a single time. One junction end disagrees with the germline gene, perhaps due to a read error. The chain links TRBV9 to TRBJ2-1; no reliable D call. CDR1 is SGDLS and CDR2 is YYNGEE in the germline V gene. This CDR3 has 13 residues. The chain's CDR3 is CASSVAAYSEQFF. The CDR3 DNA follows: TGTGCCAGCAGCGTAGCCGCGTACAGTGAGCAGTTCTTC.

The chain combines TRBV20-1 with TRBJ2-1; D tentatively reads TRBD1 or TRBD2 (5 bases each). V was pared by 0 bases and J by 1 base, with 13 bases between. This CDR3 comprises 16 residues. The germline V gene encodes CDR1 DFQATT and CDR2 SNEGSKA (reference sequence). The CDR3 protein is CSAREGKRGSYNEQFF. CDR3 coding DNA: TGCAGTGCTAGAGAAGGGAAGAGGGGTTCCTACAATGAGCAGTTCTTC.

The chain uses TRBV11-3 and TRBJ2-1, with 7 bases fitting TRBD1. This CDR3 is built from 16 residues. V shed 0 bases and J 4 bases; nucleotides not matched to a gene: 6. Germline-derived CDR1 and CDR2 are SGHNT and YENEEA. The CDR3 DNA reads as TGTGCCAGCAGCTTAGAAGGGGGCTTGGGGTACAATGAGCAGTTCTTC. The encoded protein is CASSLEGGLGYNEQFF.

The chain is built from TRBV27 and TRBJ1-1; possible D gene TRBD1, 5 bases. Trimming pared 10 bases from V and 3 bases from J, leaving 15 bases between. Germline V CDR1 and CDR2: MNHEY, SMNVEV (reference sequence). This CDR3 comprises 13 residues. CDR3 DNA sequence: TGTGCCACCTCCACGCGGGGGTACACTGAAGCTTTCTTT. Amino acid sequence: CATSTRGYTEAFF.

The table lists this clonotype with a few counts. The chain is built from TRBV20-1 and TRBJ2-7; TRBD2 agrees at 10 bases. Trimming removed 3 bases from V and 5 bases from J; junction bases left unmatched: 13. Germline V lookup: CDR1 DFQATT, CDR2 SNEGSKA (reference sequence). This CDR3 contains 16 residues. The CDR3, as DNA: TGCAGTGCTAGTCTCAGCGGGAGGGCCGGGTCGAACGAGCAGTACTTC. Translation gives CSASLSGRAGSNEQYF.

The CDR3 here is CSARSTGGRELIETQYF. The CDR3 region has the DNA TGCAGTGCTAGATCCACCGGGGGGCGGGAGTTGATCGAGACCCAGTACTTC. This chain connects TRBV20-1 to TRBJ2-5; a possible D gene is TRBD2 (7 bases). V was trimmed by 2 bases and J by 5 bases, leaving 24 bases between them. The CDR3 loop spans 17 amino acids. Germline V gene data show CDR1 as DFQATT and CDR2 as SNEGSKA (reference sequence).

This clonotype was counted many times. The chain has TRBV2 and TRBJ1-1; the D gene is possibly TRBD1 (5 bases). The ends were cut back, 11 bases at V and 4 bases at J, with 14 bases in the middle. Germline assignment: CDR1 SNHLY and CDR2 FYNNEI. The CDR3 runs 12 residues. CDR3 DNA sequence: TGTGCCGGACAATATTATGGCACTGAAGCTTTCTTT. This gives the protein CAGQYYGTEAFF. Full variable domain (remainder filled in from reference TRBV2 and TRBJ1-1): EPEVTQTPSHQVTQMGQEVILRCVPISNHLYFYWYRQILGQKVEFLVSFYNNEISEKSEIFDDQFSVERPDGSNFTLKIRSTKLEDSAMYFCAGQYYGTEAFFGQGTRLTVV.

The CDR3: CASSLTAMNTGELFF. The CDR3 nucleotides read TGTGCCAGCAGTTTAACGGCCATGAACACCGGGGAGCTGTTTTTT. The rearrangement links TRBV12-3 or TRBV12-4 to TRBJ2-2; unclear D gene. V gave up 2 bases and J gave up 1 base, with 8 bases separating them. The CDR3 extends over 15 amino acids.

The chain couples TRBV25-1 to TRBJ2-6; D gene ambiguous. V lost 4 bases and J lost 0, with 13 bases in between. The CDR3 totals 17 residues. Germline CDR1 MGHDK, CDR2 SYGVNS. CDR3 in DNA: TGTGCCAGCAGTGGCCCTTCAGAGGACTCTGGGGCCAACGTCCTGACTTTC. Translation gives CASSGPSEDSGANVLTF.

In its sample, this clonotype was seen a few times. The CDR3 spells CASSPQGEAGGYTF. CDR3 in DNA: TGCGCCAGCAGCCCTCAGGGTGAGGCGGGTGGCTACACCTTC. V usage is TRBV4-3 and J usage is TRBJ1-2; D is possibly TRBD1 (5 bases). V was cut by 4 bases and J by 7 bases, with 16 bases left in between. CDR3 size: 14 residues. Germline CDR1 reads LGHNA; CDR2 reads YSLEER.

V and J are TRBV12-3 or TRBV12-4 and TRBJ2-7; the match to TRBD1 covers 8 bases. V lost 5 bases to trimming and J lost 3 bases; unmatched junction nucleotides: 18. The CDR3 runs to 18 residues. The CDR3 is CASSTDRALAGVFYEQYF. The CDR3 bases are TGTGCCAGCAGTACGGACAGGGCTCTAGCTGGAGTTTTCTACGAGCAGTACTTC.

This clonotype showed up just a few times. CDR3 sequence reads: CASSSGTIQETQYF. DNA for the CDR3: TGCGCCAGCAGCTCTGGGACAATCCAAGAGACCCAGTACTTC. The J gene is TRBJ2-5, the V gene TRBV5-1, with TRBD1 as a possible D gene (6 bases). V was pared by 3 bases and J by 1 base, with 10 bases between. CDR1 is SGHRS and CDR2 is YFSETQ in the germline V gene. This CDR3 contains 14 residues. Complete variable domain (other parts from reference TRBV5-1 and TRBJ2-5): KAGVTQTPRYLIKTRGQQVTLSCSPISGHRSVSWYQQTPGQGLQFLFEYFSETQRNKGNFPGRFSGRQFSNSRSEMNVSTLELGDSALYLCASSSGTIQETQYFGPGTRLLVL.

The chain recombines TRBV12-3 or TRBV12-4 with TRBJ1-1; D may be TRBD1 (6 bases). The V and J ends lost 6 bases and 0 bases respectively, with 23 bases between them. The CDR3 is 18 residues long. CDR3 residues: CASSPSGEGRFMNTEAFF. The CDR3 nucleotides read TGTGCCAGCAGCCCGTCAGGGGAAGGACGGTTCATGAACACTGAAGCTTTCTTT.

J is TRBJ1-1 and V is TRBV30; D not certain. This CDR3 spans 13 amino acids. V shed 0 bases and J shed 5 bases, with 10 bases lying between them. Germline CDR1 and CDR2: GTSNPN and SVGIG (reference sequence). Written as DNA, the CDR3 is TGTGCCTGGAGTGTACGATTGCGGACTGAAGCTTTCTTT. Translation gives CAWSVRLRTEAFF. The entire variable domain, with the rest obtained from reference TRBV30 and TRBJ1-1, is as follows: SQTIHQWPATLVQPVGSPLSLECTVEGTSNPNLYWYRQAAGRGLQLLFYSVGIGQISSEVPQNLSASRPQDRQFILSSKKLLLSDSGFYLCAWSVRLRTEAFFGQGTRLTVV.

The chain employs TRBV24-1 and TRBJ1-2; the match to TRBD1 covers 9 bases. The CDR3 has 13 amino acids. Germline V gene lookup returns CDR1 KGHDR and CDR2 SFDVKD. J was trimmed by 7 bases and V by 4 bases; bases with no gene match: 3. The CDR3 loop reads CATSDGQGSGYTF. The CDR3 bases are TGTGCCACCAGTGACGGACAGGGGTCTGGCTACACCTTC.

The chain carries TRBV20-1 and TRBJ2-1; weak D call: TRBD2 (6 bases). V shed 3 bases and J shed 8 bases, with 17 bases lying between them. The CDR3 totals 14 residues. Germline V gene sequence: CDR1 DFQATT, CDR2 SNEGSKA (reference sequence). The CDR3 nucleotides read TGCAGTGCTAGGGAGGGCCTCGATTTTGATGAGCAGTTCTTC. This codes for CSAREGLDFDEQFF.

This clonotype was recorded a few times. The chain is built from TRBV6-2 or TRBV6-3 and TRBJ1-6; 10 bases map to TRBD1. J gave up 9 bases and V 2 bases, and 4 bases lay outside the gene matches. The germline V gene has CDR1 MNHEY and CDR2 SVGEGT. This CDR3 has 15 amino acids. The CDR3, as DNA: TGTGCCAGCAGTTACCGGACAGGGGGGATTTCACCCCTCCACTTT. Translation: CASSYRTGGISPLHF.

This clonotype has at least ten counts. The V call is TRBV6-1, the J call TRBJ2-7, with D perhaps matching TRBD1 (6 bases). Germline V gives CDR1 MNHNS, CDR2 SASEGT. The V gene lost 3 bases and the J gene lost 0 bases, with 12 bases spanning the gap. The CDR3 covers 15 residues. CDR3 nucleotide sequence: TGTGCCAGCAGTGAGGGACAAGGGAGCTCCTACGAGCAGTACTTC. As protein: CASSEGQGSSYEQYF.

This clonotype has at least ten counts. The CDR3 coding sequence is TGTGCCAGCAGGGAGACAGGGAATGGCTACACCTTC. Its translation: CASRETGNGYTF. The J gene is TRBJ1-2, the V gene TRBV2; 7 positions agree with TRBD1. The J segment lost 6 bases and the V segment lost 6 bases, leaving 4 bases of the junction unmatched. The CDR3 consists of 12 residues. The germline V gene has CDR1 SNHLY and CDR2 FYNNEI.

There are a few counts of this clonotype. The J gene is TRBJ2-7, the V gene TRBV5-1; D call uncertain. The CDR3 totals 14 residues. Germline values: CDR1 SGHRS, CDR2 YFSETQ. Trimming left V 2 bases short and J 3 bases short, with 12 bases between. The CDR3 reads CASSFSGSYYEQYF. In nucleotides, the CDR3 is TGCGCCAGCAGCTTCTCGGGCAGTTACTACGAGCAGTACTTC.

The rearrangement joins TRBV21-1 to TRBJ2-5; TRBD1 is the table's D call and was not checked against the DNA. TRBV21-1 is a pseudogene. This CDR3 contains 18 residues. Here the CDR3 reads CASGGRGRVWYPGNEQYF. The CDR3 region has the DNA TGTGCCAGCGGAGGTAGGGGCAGGGTTTGGTATCCTGGAAATGAGCAGTACTTC.

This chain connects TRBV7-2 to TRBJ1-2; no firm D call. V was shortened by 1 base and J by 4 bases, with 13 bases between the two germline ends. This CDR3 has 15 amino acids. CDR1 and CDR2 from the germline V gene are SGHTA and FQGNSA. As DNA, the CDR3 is TGTGCCAGCAGCTTAGGTCCTACAGAAAGCTATGGCTACACCTTC. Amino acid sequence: CASSLGPTESYGYTF. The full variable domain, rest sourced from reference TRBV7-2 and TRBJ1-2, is GAGVSQSPSNKVTEKGKDVELRCDPISGHTALYWYRQSLGQGLEFLIYFQGNSAPDKSGLPSDRFSAERTGGSVSTLTIQRTQQEDSAVYLCASSLGPTESYGYTFGSGTRLTVV.

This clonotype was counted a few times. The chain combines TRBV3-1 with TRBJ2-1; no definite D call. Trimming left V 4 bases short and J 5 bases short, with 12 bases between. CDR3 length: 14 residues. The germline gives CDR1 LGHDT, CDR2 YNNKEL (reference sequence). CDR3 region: CASSPANRDNEQFF. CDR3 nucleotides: TGTGCCAGCAGCCCGGCGAACAGAGACAATGAGCAGTTCTTC.